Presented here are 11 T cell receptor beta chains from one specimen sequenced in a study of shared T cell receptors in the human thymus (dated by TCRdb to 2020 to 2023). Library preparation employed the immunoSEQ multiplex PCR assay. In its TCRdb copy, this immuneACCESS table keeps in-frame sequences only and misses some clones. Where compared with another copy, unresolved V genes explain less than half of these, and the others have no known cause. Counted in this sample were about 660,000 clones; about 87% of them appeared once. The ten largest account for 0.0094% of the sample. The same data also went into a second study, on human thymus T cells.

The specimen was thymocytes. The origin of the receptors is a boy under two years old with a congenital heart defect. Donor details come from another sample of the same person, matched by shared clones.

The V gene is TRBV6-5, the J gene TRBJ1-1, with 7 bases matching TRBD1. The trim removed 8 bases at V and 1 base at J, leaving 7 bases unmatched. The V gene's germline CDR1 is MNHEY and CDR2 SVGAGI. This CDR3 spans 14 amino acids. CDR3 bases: TGTGCCAGCGGGACCAAGGGGGCGAACACTGAAGCTTTCTTT. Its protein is CASGTKGANTEAFF.

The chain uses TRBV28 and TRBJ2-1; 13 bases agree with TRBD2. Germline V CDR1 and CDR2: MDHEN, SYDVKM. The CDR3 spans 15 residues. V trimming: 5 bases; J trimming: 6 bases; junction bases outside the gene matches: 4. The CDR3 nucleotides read TGTGCCAGCAGTCCCGGGACTAGCGGGATCAATGAGCAGTTCTTC. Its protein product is CASSPGTSGINEQFF.

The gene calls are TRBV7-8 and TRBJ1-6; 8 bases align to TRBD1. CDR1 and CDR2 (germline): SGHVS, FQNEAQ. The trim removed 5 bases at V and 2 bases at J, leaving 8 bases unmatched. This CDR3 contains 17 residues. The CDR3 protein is CASSPRGRETYNSPLHF. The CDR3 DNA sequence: TGTGCCAGCAGCCCCAGGGGGCGTGAAACCTATAATTCACCCCTCCACTTT.

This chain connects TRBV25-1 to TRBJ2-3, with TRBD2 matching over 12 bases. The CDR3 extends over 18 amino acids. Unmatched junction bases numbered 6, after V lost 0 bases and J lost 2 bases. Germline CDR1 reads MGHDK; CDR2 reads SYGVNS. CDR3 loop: CASSEYSTSGGTTDTQYF. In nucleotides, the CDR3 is TGTGCCAGCAGTGAATACAGTACTAGCGGGGGGACCACAGATACGCAGTATTTT.

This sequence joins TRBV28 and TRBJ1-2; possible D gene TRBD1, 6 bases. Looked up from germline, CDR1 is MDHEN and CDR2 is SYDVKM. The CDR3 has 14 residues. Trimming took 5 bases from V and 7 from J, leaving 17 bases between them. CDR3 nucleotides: TGTGCCAGCAGTCCGGCGAACAGGGTACGTGGCTACACCTTC. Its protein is CASSPANRVRGYTF.

CDR3 DNA sequence: TGCAGCGGGGGACAGGGCCGGAATCAGCCCCAGCATTTT. It specifies CSGGQGRNQPQHF. V and J are TRBV29-1 and TRBJ1-5; 9 nucleotides match TRBD1. J lost 4 bases, V lost 7 bases, and 5 bases had no gene match. This CDR3 region has 13 residues. The germline V gene encodes CDR1 SQVTM and CDR2 ANQGSEA.

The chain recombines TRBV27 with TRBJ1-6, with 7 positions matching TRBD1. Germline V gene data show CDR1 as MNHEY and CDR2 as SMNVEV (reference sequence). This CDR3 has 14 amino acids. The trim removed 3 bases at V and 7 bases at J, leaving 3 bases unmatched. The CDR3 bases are TGTGCCAGCAGTTTCGACAGGGAGAATTCACCCCTCCACTTT. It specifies CASSFDRENSPLHF.

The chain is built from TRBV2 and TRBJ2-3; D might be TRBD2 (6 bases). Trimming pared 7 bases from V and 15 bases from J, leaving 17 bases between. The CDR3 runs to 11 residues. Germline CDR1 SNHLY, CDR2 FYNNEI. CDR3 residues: CASISWDSFYF. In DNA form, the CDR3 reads TGTGCCAGCATTAGTTGGGACTCCTTCTATTTT.

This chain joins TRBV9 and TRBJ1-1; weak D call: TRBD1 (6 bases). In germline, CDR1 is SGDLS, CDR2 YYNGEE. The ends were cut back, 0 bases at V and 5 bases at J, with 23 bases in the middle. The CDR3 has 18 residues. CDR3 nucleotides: TGTGCCAGCAGCGTAGCCCAGGTCCGCCCAGGGGTAGGGACTGAAGCTTTCTTT. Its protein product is CASSVAQVRPGVGTEAFF.

The CDR3 region is CASSPTPGREPTNQPQHF. The DNA for the CDR3 is TGTGCCAGTAGTCCCACGCCGGGCCGGGAGCCAACGAATCAGCCCCAGCATTTT. The chain combines TRBV19 with TRBJ1-5; D gene unclear. The V end was cut by 5 bases, the J end by 4 bases, with 24 bases between. Germline CDR1 reads LNHDA; CDR2 reads SQIVND (reference sequence). The CDR3 is 18 amino acids. The full variable domain, with the rest looked up from reference TRBV19 and TRBJ1-5, is DGGITQSPKYLFRKEGQNVTLSCEQNLNHDAMYWYRQDPGQGLRLIYYSQIVNDFQKGDIAEGYSVSREKKESFPLTVTSAQKNPTAFYLCASSPTPGREPTNQPQHFGDGTRLSIL.

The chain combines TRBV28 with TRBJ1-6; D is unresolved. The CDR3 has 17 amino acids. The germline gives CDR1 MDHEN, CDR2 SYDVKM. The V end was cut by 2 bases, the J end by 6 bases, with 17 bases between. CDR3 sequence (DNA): TGTGCCAGCAGTTTACCTAGGATCCGGGGTCCTAATTCACCCCTCCACTTT. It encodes CASSLPRIRGPNSPLHF.